This T cell receptor (beta chain) stems from a study of PD-1 blockade in classical Hodgkin lymphoma. Study-level points and caveats: CD4+ but not CD8+ TCR diversity rose significantly by C4D1. Before treatment, complete responders showed about the same diversity as newly diagnosed patients.

Only in-frame clones appear in the TCRdb table, and some are missing; sequencing was by immunoSEQ multiplex PCR. Of about 61,000 clones detected, around 87% appear once; the ten largest clones hold roughly 15%. Turning to this clone: Its antigen remains unidentified.

Every patient had relapsed following autologous stem cell transplantation, and cohorts differed in brentuximab vedotin exposure. Classifying best responses yielded complete response, partial response or progressive disease. The V and J ends lost 6 bases and 0 bases, in that order; junction bases with no gene match: 8. This CDR3 is 16 amino acids long. CDR1 and CDR2 (germline): LNHDA, SQIVND (reference sequence). Specimen: peripheral blood mononuclear cells (PBMCs), collected at baseline. The TCR was taken from a human donor with classical Hodgkin lymphoma. The chain joins TRBV19 to TRBJ2-3, with TRBD2 identical over 8 bases. The CDR3 nucleotides read TGTGCCAGTAGGCAAGCGGGGGTCAGTAGCACAGATACGCAGTATTTT. This encodes CASRQAGVSSTDTQYF.